Listed below are T cell receptor beta chains from one sample, sequenced in a study of blood T cell repertoires in COVID-19. Assay used: immunoSEQ multiplex PCR; TCRdb lists only in-frame clones, some missing. The sample consists of 150,000 to 200,000 clones, approximately 80% of them appearing once. Material: peripheral blood. Every receptor here comes from a man between 60 and 70 years old with COVID-19, enrolled during active disease. Both conserved end residues are part of each CDR3. The D gene is left open where the match is weak. Only part of the rows carry a size: once, few, many, or a class if the clone is expanded.

>TRBV20-1|few|.|TRBJ2-2
CSAANTGELFF
TGCAGTGCCGCGAACACCGGGGAGCTGTTTTTT
>TRBV7-2|.|.|TRBJ1-2
CASTLTGVYGYTF
TGTGCCAGCACCCTAACGGGGGTCTATGGCTACACCTTC
>TRBV3-1/TRBV3-2|.|TRBD1|TRBJ1-2
CASSDRVGYTF
TGTGCCAGCAGTGACAGGGTTGGCTACACCTTC
>TRBV13|.|.|TRBJ1-3
CASSLERTGNTIYF
TGTGCCAGCAGCTTAGAGAGAACTGGAAACACCATATATTTT
>TRBV7-9|.|TRBD2|TRBJ2-3
CASSFELAGRDTQYF
TGTGCCAGCAGCTTCGAACTAGCGGGCCGAGATACGCAGTATTTT
>TRBV3-1/TRBV3-2|once|TRBD1|TRBJ1-5
CASSQAGTGGNQPQHF
TGTGCCAGCAGCCAAGCGGGGACAGGGGGTAATCAGCCCCAGCATTTT
>TRBV29-1|.|TRBD1|TRBJ1-5
CSVNSGTGPNQPQHF
TGCAGCGTAAATTCCGGGACAGGGCCTAATCAGCCCCAGCATTTT
>TRBV5-1|once|TRBD1|TRBJ2-7
CASSLGDRGPYEQYF
TGCGCCAGCAGCTTGGGGGACAGGGGGCCGTACGAGCAGTACTTC
>TRBV6-2/TRBV6-3|.|.|TRBJ1-2
CASSWDMTSRGYTF
TGTGCCAGCAGTTGGGACATGACCTCGCGTGGCTACACCTTC
>TRBV19|.|.|TRBJ1-5
CASRTSWGGGQPQHF
TGTGCCAGTAGGACATCTTGGGGGGGCGGACAGCCCCAGCATTTT
>TRBV28|.|TRBD1|TRBJ1-5
CASSSGQGRFYQPQHF
TGTGCCAGCAGTTCGGGACAGGGGAGGTTCTATCAGCCCCAGCATTTT
>TRBV27|.|TRBD1|TRBJ2-7
CASSLNRGEDEQYF
TGTGCCAGCAGTTTGAACAGGGGGGAGGACGAGCAGTACTTC
>TRBV29-1|few|TRBD2|TRBJ2-1
CSVNPSGSSIHEQFF
TGCAGCGTAAACCCTAGCGGGAGTTCGATCCATGAGCAGTTCTTC
>TRBV25-1|.|.|TRBJ2-5
CASSELGSLGETQYF
TGTGCCAGCAGTGAACTAGGGAGTTTGGGAGAGACCCAGTACTTC
>TRBV2|.|.|TRBJ1-2
CASKNFDRPRGYTF
TGTGCCAGCAAAAACTTTGACAGGCCCCGCGGCTACACCTTC
>TRBV9|.|.|TRBJ1-2
CASSASGKGSYTF
TGTGCCAGCAGCGCATCGGGAAAAGGTAGCTACACCTTC
>TRBV27|.|.|TRBJ1-1
CASRGTPGWDTEAFF
TGTGCCAGCAGAGGAACGCCAGGGTGGGACACTGAAGCTTTCTTT
>TRBV5-1|once|TRBD2|TRBJ2-5
CASSPAGGQETQYF
TGCGCCAGCAGCCCGGCGGGGGGCCAGGAGACCCAGTACTTC
>TRBV7-9|.|TRBD1|TRBJ1-2
CASSLLQGQGTYGYTF
TGTGCCAGCAGCTTACTCCAAGGACAGGGGACGTATGGCTACACCTTC
>TRBV13|.|.|TRBJ2-1
CASSPQLSSYNEQFF
TGTGCCAGCAGCCCCCAACTGAGCTCCTACAATGAGCAGTTCTTC
>TRBV16|few|.|TRBJ2-7
CASSHSQRVSYEQYF
TGTGCCAGCAGCCATTCTCAGAGGGTCAGCTACGAGCAGTACTTC
>TRBV3-1/TRBV3-2|.|.|TRBJ2-7
CASSQGTVSYEQYF
TGTGCCAGCAGCCAAGGGACAGTCTCCTACGAGCAGTACTTC
>TRBV11-2|.|.|TRBJ1-1
CASSDSSGTEAFF
TGTGCCAGCAGCGACTCCTCGGGCACTGAAGCTTTCTTT
>TRBV5-6|.|.|TRBJ1-3
CASSWGGGRPGNTIYF
TGTGCCAGCAGCTGGGGGGGAGGACGGCCTGGAAACACCATATATTTT
>TRBV18|.|TRBD1|TRBJ2-2
CASSPGQGGIGELFF
TGTGCCAGCTCACCAGGACAGGGAGGCATCGGGGAGCTGTTTTTT
>TRBV9|.|TRBD1|TRBJ1-2
CASRGQGNYGYTF
TGTGCCAGCAGAGGACAGGGTAACTATGGCTACACCTTC
>TRBV5-1|.|.|TRBJ1-2
CASSLSRGDYGYTF
TGCGCCAGCAGTCTCAGTCGGGGAGACTATGGCTACACCTTC
>TRBV7-8|once|.|TRBJ2-7
CASSPDRSTAYEQYF
TGTGCCAGCAGCCCCGACAGGAGCACCGCCTACGAGCAGTACTTC
>TRBV10-3|.|.|TRBJ1-2
CAISATAVYGYTF
TGTGCCATCTCAGCGACGGCAGTCTATGGCTACACCTTC
>TRBV18|few|TRBD1|TRBJ1-1
CASSPTGGGGPEAFF
TGTGCCAGCTCACCCACAGGGGGTGGAGGGCCTGAAGCTTTCTTT
>TRBV7-8|.|.|TRBJ1-6
CASSLRTANNSPLHF
TGTGCCAGCAGCCTCCGGACAGCCAATAATTCACCCCTCCACTTT
>TRBV7-9|.|.|TRBJ1-2
CASSLEIAGSGYTF
TGTGCCAGCAGCTTAGAGATCGCAGGAAGTGGCTACACCTTC
>TRBV5-5|.|TRBD1|TRBJ2-7
CASSPGQLKYEQYF
TGTGCCAGCAGCCCGGGACAGTTAAAATACGAGCAGTACTTC
>TRBV28|.|TRBD1|TRBJ1-2
CASHRGIVGYTF
TGTGCCAGCCACAGGGGGATAGTTGGCTACACCTTC
>TRBV12-2|.|.|TRBJ1-1
CASLRLAGGNTEAFF
TGTGCAAGTCTCAGGCTCGCGGGTGGGAACACTGAAGCTTTCTTT
>TRBV5-1|.|TRBD1|TRBJ1-4
CASSWGTVPRGEKLFF
TGCGCCAGCAGCTGGGGGACAGTCCCCCGGGGTGAAAAACTGTTTTTT
>TRBV19|.|.|TRBJ1-5
CASVGQASNQPQHF
TGTGCCAGCGTTGGACAAGCTAGCAATCAGCCCCAGCATTTT
>TRBV5-1|.|.|TRBJ1-6
CASSSGPRGKGSPLHF
TGCGCCAGCAGCTCGGGGCCCAGGGGTAAGGGTTCACCCCTCCACTTT
>TRBV27|.|.|TRBJ2-5
CASSFWQGETQYF
TGTGCCAGCAGTTTTTGGCAGGGAGAGACCCAGTACTTC
>TRBV29-1|once|.|TRBJ1-1
CSVLRRSTEAFF
TGCAGCGTCTTACGACGGAGCACTGAAGCTTTCTTT
>TRBV3-1/TRBV3-2|.|TRBD1|TRBJ2-5
CASSLQGTRNFETQYF
TGTGCCAGCAGCCTACAGGGGACCCGGAATTTTGAGACCCAGTACTTC
>TRBV9|.|.|TRBJ1-1
CASSVATGRGNTEAFF
TGTGCCAGCAGCGTAGCTACCGGCAGGGGAAACACTGAAGCTTTCTTT
>TRBV3-1/TRBV3-2|once|TRBD1|TRBJ1-2
CASSRDRANGYTF
TGTGCCAGCAGCAGGGACAGGGCCAACGGCTACACCTTC
>TRBV6-1|.|.|TRBJ2-1
CASSDPLRDSRNEQFF
TGTGCCAGCAGTGACCCCCTTCGGGATTCTCGCAATGAGCAGTTCTTC
>TRBV10-3|.|TRBD1|TRBJ2-2
CAINQQGVNTGELFF
TGTGCCATCAACCAACAGGGGGTGAACACCGGGGAGCTGTTTTTT
>TRBV5-4|.|.|TRBJ2-5
CASSGGDKQETQYF
TGTGCCAGCAGTGGAGGCGACAAACAAGAGACCCAGTACTTC
>TRBV5-1|.|.|TRBJ2-3
CASSLGQPADTQYF
TGCGCCAGCAGCTTGGGACAGCCCGCAGATACGCAGTATTTT
>TRBV9|once|TRBD2|TRBJ2-3
CASSVAASGSYRDTQYF
TGTGCCAGCAGCGTAGCGGCTAGCGGGAGCTACAGGGATACGCAGTATTTT